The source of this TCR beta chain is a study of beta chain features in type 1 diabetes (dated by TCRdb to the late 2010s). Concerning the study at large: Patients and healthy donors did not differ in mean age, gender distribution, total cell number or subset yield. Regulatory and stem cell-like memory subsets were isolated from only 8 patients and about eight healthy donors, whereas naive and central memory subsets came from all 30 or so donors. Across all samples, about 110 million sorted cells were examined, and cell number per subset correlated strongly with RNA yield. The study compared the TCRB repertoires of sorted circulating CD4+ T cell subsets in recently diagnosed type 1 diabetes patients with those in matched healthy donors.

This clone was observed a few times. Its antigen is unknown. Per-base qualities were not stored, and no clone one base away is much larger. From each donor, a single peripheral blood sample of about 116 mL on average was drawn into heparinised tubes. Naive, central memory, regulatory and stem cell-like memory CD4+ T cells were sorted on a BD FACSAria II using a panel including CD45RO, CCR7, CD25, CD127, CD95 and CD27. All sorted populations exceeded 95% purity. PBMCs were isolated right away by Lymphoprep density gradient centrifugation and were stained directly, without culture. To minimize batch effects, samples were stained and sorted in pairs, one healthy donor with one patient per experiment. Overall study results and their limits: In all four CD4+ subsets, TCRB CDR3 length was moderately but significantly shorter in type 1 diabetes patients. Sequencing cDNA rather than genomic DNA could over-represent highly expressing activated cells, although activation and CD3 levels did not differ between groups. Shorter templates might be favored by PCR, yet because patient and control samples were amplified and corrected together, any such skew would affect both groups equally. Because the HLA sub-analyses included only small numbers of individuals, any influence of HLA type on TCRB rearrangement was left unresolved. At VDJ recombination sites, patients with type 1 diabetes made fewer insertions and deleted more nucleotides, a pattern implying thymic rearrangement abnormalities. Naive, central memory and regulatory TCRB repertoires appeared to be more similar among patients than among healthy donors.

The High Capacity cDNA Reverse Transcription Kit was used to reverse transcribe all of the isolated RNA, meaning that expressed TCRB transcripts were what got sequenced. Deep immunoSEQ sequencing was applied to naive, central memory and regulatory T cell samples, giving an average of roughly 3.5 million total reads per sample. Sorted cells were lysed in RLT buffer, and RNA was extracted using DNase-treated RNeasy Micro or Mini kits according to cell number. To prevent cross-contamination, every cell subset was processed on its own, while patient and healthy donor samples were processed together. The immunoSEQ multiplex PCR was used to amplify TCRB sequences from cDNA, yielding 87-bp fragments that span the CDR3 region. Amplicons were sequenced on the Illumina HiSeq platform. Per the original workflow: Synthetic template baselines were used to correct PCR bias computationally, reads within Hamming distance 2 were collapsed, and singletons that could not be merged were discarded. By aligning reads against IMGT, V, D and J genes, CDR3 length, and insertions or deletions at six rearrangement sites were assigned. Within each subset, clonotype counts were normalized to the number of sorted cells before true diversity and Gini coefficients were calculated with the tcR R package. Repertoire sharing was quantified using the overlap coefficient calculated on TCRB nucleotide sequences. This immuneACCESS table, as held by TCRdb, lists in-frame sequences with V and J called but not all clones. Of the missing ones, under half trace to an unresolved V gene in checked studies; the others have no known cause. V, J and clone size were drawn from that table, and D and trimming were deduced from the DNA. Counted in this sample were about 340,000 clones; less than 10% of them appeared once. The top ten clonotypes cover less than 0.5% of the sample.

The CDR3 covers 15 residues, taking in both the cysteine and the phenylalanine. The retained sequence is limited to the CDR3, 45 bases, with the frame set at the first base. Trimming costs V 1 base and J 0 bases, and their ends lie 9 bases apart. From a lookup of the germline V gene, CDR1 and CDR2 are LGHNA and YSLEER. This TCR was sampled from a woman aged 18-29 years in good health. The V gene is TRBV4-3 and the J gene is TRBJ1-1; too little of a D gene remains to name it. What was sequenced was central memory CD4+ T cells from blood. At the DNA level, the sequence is TGCGCCAGCAGCCAAGGTCCAGGAATGAACACTGAAGCTTTCTTT. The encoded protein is CASSQGPGMNTEAFF.